The entry below gives a single T cell receptor beta chain sequence along with its context. The antigen is undetermined. The sample originates from a study of cytomegalovirus exposure and HLA in healthy donors. Findings and limits, study-wide: Reports described diagnosis of cytomegalovirus status by the classifier as highly specific and sensitive.

J gave up 2 bases and V 5 bases, and 3 bases lay outside the gene matches. The V gene's germline CDR1 is SGHVS and CDR2 FQNEAQ. The CDR3 has 14 residues. Both 60 Vbeta primers and 13 Jbeta primers went into the PCR. Libraries were prepared by immunoSEQ multiplex PCR; TCRdb keeps only in-frame clonotypes and omits some of them. The sample contains 150,000 to 200,000 clones, approximately 82% of which appear only once. The J gene is TRBJ2-7, the V gene TRBV7-8; TRBD2 aligns across 10 bases. The clonotype comes from a man aged 40-49 years in good health and CMV-seropositive. The sample taken for sequencing was PBMCs. CDR3 in DNA: TGTGCCAGCAGCGCGACTAGCGGGCCCTACGAGCAGTACTTC. It specifies CASSATSGPYEQYF.